This TCR beta chain was recorded in a study of blood T cell repertoires in COVID-19. Measured with immunoSEQ multiplex PCR; TCRdb has only the in-frame clones, and not every one. The repertoire consists of roughly 230,000 clones, with about 83% occurring once and the leading ten covering around 7.2%. This TCR was sampled from a woman in her forties or fifties with acute or convalescent COVID-19. The source material was peripheral blood.

The CDR3, as DNA: TGTGCCAGCAGCTTAGCCTCAGGGGAGAGCACTGAAGCTTTCTTT. Protein: CASSLASGESTEAFF. The rearrangement links TRBV7-2 to TRBJ1-1; the D gene is possibly TRBD1 (6 bases). CDR3 size: 15 residues. Germline CDR1 and CDR2: SGHTA and FQGNSA. The V end lost 0 bases, the J end lost 4 bases, and 12 bases lay between the germline ends.